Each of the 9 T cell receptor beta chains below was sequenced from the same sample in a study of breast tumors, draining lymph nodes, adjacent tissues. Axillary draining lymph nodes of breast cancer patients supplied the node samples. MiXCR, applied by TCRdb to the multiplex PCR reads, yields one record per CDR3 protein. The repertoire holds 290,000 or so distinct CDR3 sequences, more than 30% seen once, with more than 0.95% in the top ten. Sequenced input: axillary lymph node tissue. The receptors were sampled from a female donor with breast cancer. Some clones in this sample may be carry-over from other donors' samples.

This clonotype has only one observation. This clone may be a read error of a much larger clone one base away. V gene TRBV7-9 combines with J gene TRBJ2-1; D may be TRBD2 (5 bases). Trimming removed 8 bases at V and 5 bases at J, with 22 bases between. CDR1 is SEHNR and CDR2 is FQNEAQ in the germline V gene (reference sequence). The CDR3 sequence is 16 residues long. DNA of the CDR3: TGTGCCAGCGGCCAACTTGGCCAGCGGCAGGACAATGAGCAGTTCTTC. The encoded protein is CASGQLGQRQDNEQFF.

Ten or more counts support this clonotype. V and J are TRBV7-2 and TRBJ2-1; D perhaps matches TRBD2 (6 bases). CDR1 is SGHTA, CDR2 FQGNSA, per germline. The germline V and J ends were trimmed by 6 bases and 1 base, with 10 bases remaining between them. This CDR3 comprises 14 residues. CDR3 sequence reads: CASRGGTSYNEQFF. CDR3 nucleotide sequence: TGTGCCAGCAGGGGCGGGACTTCCTACAATGAGCAGTTCTTC.

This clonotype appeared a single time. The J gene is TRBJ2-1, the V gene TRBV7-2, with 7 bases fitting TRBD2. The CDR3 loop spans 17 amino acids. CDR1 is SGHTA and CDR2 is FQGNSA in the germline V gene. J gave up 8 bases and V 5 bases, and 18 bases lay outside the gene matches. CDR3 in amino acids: CASSLVLACGSLHEQFF. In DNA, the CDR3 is TGTGCCAGCAGCCTAGTGTTAGCCTGCGGGAGTCTCCATGAGCAGTTCTTC.

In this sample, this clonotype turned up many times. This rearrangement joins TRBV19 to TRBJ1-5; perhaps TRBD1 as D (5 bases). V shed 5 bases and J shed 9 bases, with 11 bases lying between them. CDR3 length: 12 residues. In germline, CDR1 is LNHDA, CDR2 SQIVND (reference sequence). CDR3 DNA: TGTGCCAGTAGTCGTGAGGGGAGGCCCCAGCATTTT. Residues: CASSREGRPQHF.

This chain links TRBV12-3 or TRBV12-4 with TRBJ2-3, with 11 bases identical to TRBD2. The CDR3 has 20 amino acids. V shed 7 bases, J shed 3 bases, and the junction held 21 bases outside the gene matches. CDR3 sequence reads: CASKPLPGLAVRAPTDTQYF. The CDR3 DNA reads TGTGCCAGCAAACCCCTTCCGGGACTAGCGGTCCGAGCTCCTACAGATACGCAGTATTTT.

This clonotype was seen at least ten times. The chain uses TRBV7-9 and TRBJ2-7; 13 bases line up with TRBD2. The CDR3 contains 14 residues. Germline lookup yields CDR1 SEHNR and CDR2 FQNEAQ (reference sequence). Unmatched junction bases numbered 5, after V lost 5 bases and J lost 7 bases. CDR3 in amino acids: CASSRTSGRGEQYF. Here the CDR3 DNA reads TGTGCCAGCAGCCGGACTAGCGGGAGAGGTGAGCAGTACTTC.

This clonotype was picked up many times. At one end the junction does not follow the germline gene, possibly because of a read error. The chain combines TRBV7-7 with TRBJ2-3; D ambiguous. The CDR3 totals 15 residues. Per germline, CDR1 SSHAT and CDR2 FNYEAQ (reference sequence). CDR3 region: CASSPQIVVADTQYF. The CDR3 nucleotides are TGTGCTAGCAGCCCCCAGATCGTCGTGGCAGATACGCAGTATTTT.

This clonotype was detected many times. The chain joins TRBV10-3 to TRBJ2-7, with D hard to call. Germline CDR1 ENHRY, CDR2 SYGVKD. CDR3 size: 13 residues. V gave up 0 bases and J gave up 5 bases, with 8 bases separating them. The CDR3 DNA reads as TGTGCCATCAGTGAGTCTGACACCGACGAGCAGTACTTC. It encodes CAISESDTDEQYF.

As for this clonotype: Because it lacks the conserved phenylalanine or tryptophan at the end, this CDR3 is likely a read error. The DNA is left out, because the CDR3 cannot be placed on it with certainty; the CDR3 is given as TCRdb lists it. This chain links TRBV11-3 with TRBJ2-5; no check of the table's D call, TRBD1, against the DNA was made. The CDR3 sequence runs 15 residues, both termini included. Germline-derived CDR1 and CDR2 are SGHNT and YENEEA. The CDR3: CASSLYRGVGYTFGS.